Listed here are 3 T cell receptor beta chains from one sample, sequenced in a study of T cells in Graves' hyperthyroidism and ophthalmopathy. TCR beta CDR3 regions were amplified from RNA. The TCR CDR3 first-round RT-PCR relied on the HTBI primer set. TCRdb re-called the multiplex PCR reads with MiXCR, one entry per CDR3 protein. The sample lists hundreds of thousands of distinct CDR3 sequences; 13% to 15% were seen once. The sample taken for sequencing was blood. The receptors here all came from a woman aged 18-29 years with Graves' hyperthyroidism.

This chain links TRBV5-6 with TRBJ1-2; D is undetermined. The CDR3 loop spans 15 amino acids. CDR1 is SGHDT, CDR2 YYEEEE, per germline. Between the trimmed V and J ends, which lost 2 bases and 8 bases, there was a span of 19 bases. The CDR3 bases are TGTGCCAGCAGCTTCAGGAGAGGAAGGGCTTTGGGCTACACCTTC. It translates to CASSFRRGRALGYTF.

The chain joins TRBV7-8 to TRBJ2-7; D unclear. CDR3 size: 12 residues. The germline CDR1 and CDR2 sequences are SGHVS and FQNEAQ. V was trimmed by 3 bases and J by 3 bases, leaving 6 bases between them. The CDR3 DNA follows: TGTGCCAGCAGCTTCCACAACTACGAGCAGTACTTC. It translates to CASSFHNYEQYF.

This clonotype was seen only a few times. The chain combines TRBV4-3 with TRBJ2-3, with D possibly being TRBD1 or TRBD2 (5 bases each). The germline gives CDR1 LGHNA, CDR2 YSLEER. This CDR3 has 17 residues. Trimming stripped 0 bases from V and 4 bases from J, with 17 bases between. The CDR3 DNA sequence: TGCGCCAGCAGCCAAGACGGGACGGCGGTGGGGCCAGATACGCAGTATTTT. Its protein product is CASSQDGTAVGPDTQYF.